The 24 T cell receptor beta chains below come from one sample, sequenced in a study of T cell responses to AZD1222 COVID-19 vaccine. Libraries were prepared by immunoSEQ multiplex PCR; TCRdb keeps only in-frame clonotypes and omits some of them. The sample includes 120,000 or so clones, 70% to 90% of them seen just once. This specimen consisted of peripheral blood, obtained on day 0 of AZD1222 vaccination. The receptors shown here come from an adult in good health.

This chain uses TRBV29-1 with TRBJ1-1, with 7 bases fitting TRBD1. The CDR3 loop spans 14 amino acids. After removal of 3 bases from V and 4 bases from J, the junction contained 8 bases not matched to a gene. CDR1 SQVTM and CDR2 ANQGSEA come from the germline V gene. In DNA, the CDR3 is TGCAGCGTTGACGCGACAGGGTCTGGCACTGAAGCTTTCTTT. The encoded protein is CSVDATGSGTEAFF. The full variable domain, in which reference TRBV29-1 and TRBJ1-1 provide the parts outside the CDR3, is SAVISQKPSRDICQRGTSLTIQCQVDSQVTMMFWYRQQPGQSLTLIATANQGSEATYESGFVIDKFPISRPNLTFSTLTVSNMSPEDSSIYLCSVDATGSGTEAFFGQGTRLTVV.

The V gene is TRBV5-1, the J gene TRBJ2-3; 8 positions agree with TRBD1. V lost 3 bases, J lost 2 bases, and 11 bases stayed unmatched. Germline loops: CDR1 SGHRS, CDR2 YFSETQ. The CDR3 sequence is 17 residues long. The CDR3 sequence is CASSWGDRGQVTDTQYF. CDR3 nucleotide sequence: TGCGCCAGCAGCTGGGGTGACCGGGGACAGGTCACAGATACGCAGTATTTT.

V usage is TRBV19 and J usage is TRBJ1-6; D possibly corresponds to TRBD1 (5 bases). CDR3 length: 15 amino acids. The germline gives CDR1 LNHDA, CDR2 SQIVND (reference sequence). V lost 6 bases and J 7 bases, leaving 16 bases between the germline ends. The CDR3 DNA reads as TGTGCCAGTAGAGCTCTACAGGTATCCAATTCACCCCTCCACTTT. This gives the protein CASRALQVSNSPLHF.

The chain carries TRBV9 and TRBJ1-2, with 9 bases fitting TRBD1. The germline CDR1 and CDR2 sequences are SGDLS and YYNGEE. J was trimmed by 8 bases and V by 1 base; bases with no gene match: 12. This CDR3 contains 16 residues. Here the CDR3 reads CASSVYGPGQGDGYTF. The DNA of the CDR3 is TGTGCCAGCAGCGTATACGGCCCGGGACAGGGTGACGGCTACACCTTC.

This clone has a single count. CDR3 sequence reads: CASSPPGGSGSYEQYF. The CDR3 DNA sequence: TGTGCCAGCAGCCCTCCGGGTGGTAGCGGGAGCTACGAGCAGTACTTC. The chain recombines TRBV3-1 (or the pseudogene TRBV3-2) with TRBJ2-7; 9 bases agree with TRBD2. The CDR3 has 16 amino acids. The junction had 10 bases not matched to a gene; V was cut back by 4 bases and J by 3 bases. CDR1 and CDR2 from the germline V gene are LGHDT and YNNKEL (reference sequence).

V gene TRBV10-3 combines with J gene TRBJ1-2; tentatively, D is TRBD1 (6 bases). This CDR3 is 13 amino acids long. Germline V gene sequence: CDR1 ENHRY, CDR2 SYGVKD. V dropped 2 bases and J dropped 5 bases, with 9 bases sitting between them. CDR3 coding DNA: TGTGCCATCAGTGAGAGGCAGGGGTATGGCTACACCTTC. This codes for CAISERQGYGYTF.

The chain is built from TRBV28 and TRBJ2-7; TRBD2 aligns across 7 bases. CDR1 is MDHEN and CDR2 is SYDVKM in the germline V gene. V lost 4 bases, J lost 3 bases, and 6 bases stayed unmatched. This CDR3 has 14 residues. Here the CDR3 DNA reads TGTGCCAGCAGTTCTCGGACTAGGGGCTACGAGCAGTACTTC. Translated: CASSSRTRGYEQYF.

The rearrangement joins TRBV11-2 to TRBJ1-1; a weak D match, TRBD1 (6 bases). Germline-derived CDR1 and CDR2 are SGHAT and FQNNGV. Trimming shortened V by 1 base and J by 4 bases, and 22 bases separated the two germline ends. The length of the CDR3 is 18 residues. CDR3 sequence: CASSLVYPGHPLSTEAFF. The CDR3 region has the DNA TGTGCCAGCAGCTTAGTTTACCCGGGACACCCTTTGAGCACTGAAGCTTTCTTT.

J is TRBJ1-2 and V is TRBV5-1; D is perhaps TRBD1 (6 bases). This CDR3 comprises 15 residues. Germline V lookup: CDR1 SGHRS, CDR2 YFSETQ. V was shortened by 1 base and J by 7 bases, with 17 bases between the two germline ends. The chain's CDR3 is CASSLQPGGEVGYTF. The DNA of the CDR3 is TGCGCCAGCAGCTTGCAGCCCGGGGGCGAAGTTGGCTACACCTTC. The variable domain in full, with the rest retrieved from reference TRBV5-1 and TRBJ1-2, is KAGVTQTPRYLIKTRGQQVTLSCSPISGHRSVSWYQQTPGQGLQFLFEYFSETQRNKGNFPGRFSGRQFSNSRSEMNVSTLELGDSALYLCASSLQPGGEVGYTFGSGTRLTVV.

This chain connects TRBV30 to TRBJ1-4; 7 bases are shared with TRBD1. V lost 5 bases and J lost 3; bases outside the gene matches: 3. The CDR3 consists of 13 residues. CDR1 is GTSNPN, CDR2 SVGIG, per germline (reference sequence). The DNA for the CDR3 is TGTGCCTGGGAGACAGGGCCTAATGAAAAACTGTTTTTT. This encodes CAWETGPNEKLFF.

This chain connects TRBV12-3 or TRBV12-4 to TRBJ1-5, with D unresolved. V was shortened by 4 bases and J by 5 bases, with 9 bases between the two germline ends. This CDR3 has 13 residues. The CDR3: CASSSGLDQPQHF. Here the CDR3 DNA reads TGTGCCAGCAGTTCCGGGCTCGATCAGCCCCAGCATTTT.

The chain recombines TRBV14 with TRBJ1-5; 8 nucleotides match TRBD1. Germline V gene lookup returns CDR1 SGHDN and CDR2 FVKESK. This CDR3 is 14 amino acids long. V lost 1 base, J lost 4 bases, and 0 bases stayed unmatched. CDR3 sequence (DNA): TGTGCCAGCAGCCAAGGACAGGGGAATCAGCCCCAGCATTTT. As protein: CASSQGQGNQPQHF.

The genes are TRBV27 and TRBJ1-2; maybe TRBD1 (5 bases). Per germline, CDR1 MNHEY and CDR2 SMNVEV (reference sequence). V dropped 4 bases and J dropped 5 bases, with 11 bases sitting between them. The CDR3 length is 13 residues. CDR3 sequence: CASSSTGRYGYTF. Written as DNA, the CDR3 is TGTGCCAGCAGTTCCACGGGGCGGTATGGCTACACCTTC.

DNA for the CDR3: TGTGCCAGCAGCGTAGGGGGGACAGGGGTTGGGAACACTGAAGCTTTCTTT. It yields the protein CASSVGGTGVGNTEAFF. V is TRBV9 and J is TRBJ1-1; TRBD1 matches 10 bases. Trimming took 0 bases from V and 1 from J; bases not matched to a gene: 6. This CDR3 has 17 residues. From germline, CDR1 is SGDLS and CDR2 YYNGEE. The full variable domain, with the rest looked up from reference TRBV9 and TRBJ1-1, is DSGVTQTPKHLITATGQRVTLRCSPRSGDLSVYWYQQSLDQGLQFLIQYYNGEERAKGNILERFSAQQFPDLHSELNLSSLELGDSALYFCASSVGGTGVGNTEAFFGQGTRLTVV.

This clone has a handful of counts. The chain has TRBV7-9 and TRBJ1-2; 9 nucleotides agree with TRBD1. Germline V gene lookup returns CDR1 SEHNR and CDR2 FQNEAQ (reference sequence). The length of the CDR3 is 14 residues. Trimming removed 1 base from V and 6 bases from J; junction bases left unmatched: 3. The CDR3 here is CASSLGDRDHGYTF. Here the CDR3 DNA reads TGTGCCAGCAGCTTAGGGGACAGGGATCATGGCTACACCTTC.

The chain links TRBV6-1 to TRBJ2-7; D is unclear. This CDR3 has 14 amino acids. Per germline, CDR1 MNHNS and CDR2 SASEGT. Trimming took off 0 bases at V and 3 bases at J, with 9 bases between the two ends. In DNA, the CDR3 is TGTGCCAGCAGTGAAGCTGGGGATTTCTACGAGCAGTACTTC. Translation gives CASSEAGDFYEQYF.

In DNA, the CDR3 is TGTGCCAGCTTGGGCCTTGGGGAAGGGAACCTCGGAGCTTTCTTT. This gives the protein CASLGLGEGNLGAFF. The gene calls are TRBV2 and TRBJ1-1; no definite D call. CDR3 length equals 15 residues. Per germline, CDR1 SNHLY and CDR2 FYNNEI. V lost 8 bases to trimming and J lost 10 bases, with 26 bases between them.

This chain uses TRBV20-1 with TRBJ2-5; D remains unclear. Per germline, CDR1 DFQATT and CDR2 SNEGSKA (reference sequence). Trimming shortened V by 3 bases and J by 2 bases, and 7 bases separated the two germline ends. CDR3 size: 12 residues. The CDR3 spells CSASSQQETQYF. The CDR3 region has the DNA TGCAGTGCTAGTTCCCAGCAAGAGACCCAGTACTTC.

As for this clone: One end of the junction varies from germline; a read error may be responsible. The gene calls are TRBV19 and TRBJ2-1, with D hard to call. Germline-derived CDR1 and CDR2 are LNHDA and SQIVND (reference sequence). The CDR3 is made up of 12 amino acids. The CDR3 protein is CASSSPYSEQFF. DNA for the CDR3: TGTGCCAGTAGTAGCCCCTACAGTGAGCAGTTCTTC.

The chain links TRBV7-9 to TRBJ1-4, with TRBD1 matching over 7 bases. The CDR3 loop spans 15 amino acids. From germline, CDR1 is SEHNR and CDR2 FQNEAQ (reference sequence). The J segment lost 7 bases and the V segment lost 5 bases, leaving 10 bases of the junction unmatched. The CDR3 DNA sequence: TGTGCCAGCAGCGACAACAGGGGCAGTAGTGAAAAACTGTTTTTT. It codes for CASSDNRGSSEKLFF.

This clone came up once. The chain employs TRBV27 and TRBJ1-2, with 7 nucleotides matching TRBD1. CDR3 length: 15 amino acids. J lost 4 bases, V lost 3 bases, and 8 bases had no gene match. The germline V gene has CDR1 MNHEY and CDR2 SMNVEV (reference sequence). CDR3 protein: CASSFRPDRIYGYTF. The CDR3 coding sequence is TGTGCCAGCAGTTTTCGCCCGGACAGGATCTATGGCTACACCTTC.

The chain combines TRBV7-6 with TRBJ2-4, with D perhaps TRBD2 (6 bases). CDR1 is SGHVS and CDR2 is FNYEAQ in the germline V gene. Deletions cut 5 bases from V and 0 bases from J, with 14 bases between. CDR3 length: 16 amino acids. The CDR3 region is CASSLSGGGAKNIQYF. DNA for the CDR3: TGTGCCAGCAGCCTTAGCGGCGGTGGAGCCAAAAACATTCAGTACTTC.

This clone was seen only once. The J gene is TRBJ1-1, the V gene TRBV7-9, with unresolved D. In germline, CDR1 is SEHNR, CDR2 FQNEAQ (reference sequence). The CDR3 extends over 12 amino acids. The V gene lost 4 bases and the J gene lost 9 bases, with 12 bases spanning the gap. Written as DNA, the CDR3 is TGTGCCAGCAGCTCCCCGGAACTTAAAGCTTTCTTT. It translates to CASSSPELKAFF.

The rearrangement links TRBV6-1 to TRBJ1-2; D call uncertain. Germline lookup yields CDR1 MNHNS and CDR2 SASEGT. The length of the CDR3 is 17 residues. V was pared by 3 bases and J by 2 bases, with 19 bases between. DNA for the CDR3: TGTGCCAGCAGTGATGTCCGAGTCAACTATGCGAACTATGGCTACACCTTC. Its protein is CASSDVRVNYANYGYTF.